This entry describes one TCR beta chain. The germline V and J ends were trimmed by 2 bases and 0 bases, with 13 bases remaining between them. The germline CDR1 and CDR2 sequences are MDHEN and SYDVKM. The CDR3 consists of 16 residues. This record comes from a study of blood T cell repertoires in COVID-19. Across the whole study: Sources were T cells, B-cell-depleted T cells, or PBMCs; the material itself was cDNA or gDNA.

Study processing details: The authors estimated nucleated cell counts from reference gene primer amplification. The data were produced by immunoSEQ multiplex PCR, yet TCRdb's version contains in-frame clones alone and is incomplete. For V, J and clone size, that table is used; D and trimming come from the DNA. Of 150,000 to 200,000 clones listed, around 87% are singletons. The source is a man aged 35 to 55 with active or convalescent COVID-19. Sequences were obtained from peripheral blood. This rearrangement joins TRBV28 to TRBJ1-2; D unresolved. The CDR3, as DNA: TGTGCCAGCAGTTTACGGGAGGCAGGCTCTAACTATGGCTACACCTTC. Its translation is CASSLREAGSNYGYTF.